Listed here is a single T cell receptor beta chain. Its antigen is unknown. Within one base of it there is no much larger clone, and no base qualities were kept. These data are taken from a study of shared clonotypes between healthy human individuals (dated by TCRdb to 2019 to 2021). Notes on the research overall: A few men and two women, aged 18 to 49 years, made up the cohort. For each donor, CD4 naive and CD4 memory were each run on three plates, CD8 naive on two plates, and CD8 memory on one plate. The study deeply sequenced blood TCR repertoires of five healthy adults to estimate repertoire size and the extent of clonotype sharing between individuals. Libraries were prepared and TCR repertoires were sequenced by different laboratories using diverse techniques, in order to increase sequencing depth and limit assay-specific biases. Each donor's leukapheresis produced roughly between roughly 0.94 and 9.5 billion PBMCs.

Points the paper makes about the study in general: Only blood was sampled, and tissue TCR repertoires likely differ from those in blood. Based on pairwise subsampling, the degree of clonotype sharing among donors was expected to be affected by sequencing depth. Across four donors, around 5% of naive CD4, approximately 3.6% of naive CD8, approximately 2.5% of memory CD4, and 0.4% to 0.45% of memory CD8 clonotypes were shared. The small number of donors limited the genetic and exposure-history diversity represented. Estimated clonotype richness was generally larger for naive than for memory subsets. Compared with non-shared clonotypes, the clonotypes found in all four sorted-subset donors had higher generation probabilities. Rarefaction of sorted-subset datasets indicated incomplete sequencing despite the large sequencing depth.

CD8 naive samples were CD45RO-negative cells positively selected for CCR7, giving a CD45RA+CCR7+ population that excluded TemRA cells. Healthy HIV-negative adults with no recently reported acute infections or vaccinations were included as donors. Every donor was a Caucasian adult living in Nashville, Tennessee, USA. Blood was collected by leukapheresis, and PBMCs were isolated by Ficoll-Histopaque density gradient centrifugation and then cryopreserved in liquid nitrogen vapor phase. Purity and quantity of every magnetically sorted T cell population were checked by analytical flow cytometry. Genomic DNA was isolated from every sorted fraction and measured by UV absorbance on a Nanodrop 2000c. TCR CDR3 regions were amplified from genomic DNA by multiplex PCR using the deep immunoSEQ assay. Extracted genomic DNA from each cell subset was distributed evenly across all wells of several immunoSEQ 96-well plates, and each plate was treated as a replicate. For sorted subsets, each replicate PCR was loaded with approximately 200 ng genomic DNA, equivalent to roughly 30,000 T cell genomes. The purified libraries were quantified using a Qubit 3.0 fluorometer, sized with a Bioanalyzer 2100, and then quantified again using the KAPA Library Quantification kit. Every immunoSEQ 96-well plate was sequenced on a dedicated single-read 150-cycle Illumina NextSeq 550 flow cell. The original pipeline was this. The immunoSEQ output contained only junctional sequences without quality scores, so filtering could not match that applied to full-length reads. Sequences were annotated with PyIR, a Python wrapper for IgBLAST v1.9, using IMGT germline references to assign V/J genes and CDR3. Reads were filtered out if the reads had weak V/J assignments (E-value above 1e-6), no CDR3, stop codons, out-of-frame junctions, or ambiguous translated residues. A V3J clonotype was defined by an identical inferred V gene, J gene, and CDR3 amino acid sequence. Percentage overlap between repertoires was calculated by dividing the number of shared unique clonotypes by the size of the smaller repertoire. Three approaches were used to assess repertoire richness: RTK rarefaction, the Chao1 estimator, and Recon v2.1 estimates of unobserved clonotypes. For all TCRbeta clonotypes obtained by the gDNA method from a handful of donors, generation probabilities were computed with OLGA. TCRdb mirrors the immuneACCESS table, restricted to in-frame sequences. Some clones are absent from its copies; in checked studies, under half trace to an unresolved V gene, and the reason for the others is unknown. The V and J calls and clone size come from that table; D and trimming were worked out from the DNA. The sample table holds millions of clones, of which around 96% were seen once. The ten most abundant clones make up about 1.1% of the sample.

Trimming leaves V shorter by 5 bases and J shorter by 5 bases, with the junction holding 11 bases beyond the gene matches. CDR1 MDHEN and CDR2 SYDVKM were looked up in the germline V gene. The cysteine opens and the phenylalanine closes a CDR3 of 16 amino acids. The sequence is cut down to CDR3 DNA, 48 bases in frame from base 1. The sequence joins TRBV28 to TRBJ2-1, with 8 bases in between that match TRBD2. This TCR derives from a man younger than 35 in good health. Sequenced material: naive CD8+ T cells sorted from blood. The label giving this sample's cell subset or site can be read as: CD45RA+CCR7+. The CDR3 has the sequence CASSMPPGLGNNEQFF. The DNA sequence follows: TGTGCCAGCAGTATGCCTCCGGGACTAGGAAACAATGAGCAGTTCTTC. The reference TRBV28 and TRBJ2-1 proteins fill in what lies around the CDR3, so the full variable domain reads DVKVTQSSRYLVKRTGEKVFLECVQDMDHENMFWYRQDPGLGLRLIYFSYDVKMKEKGDIPEGYSVSREKKERFSLILESASTNQTSMYLCASSMPPGLGNNEQFFGPGTRLTVL.